The 9 T cell receptor beta chains below come from one sample, sequenced in a study of CD8+ T cells in alopecia areata. TCR sequencing used cDNA made by reverse transcription of extracted RNA. Assay: immunoSEQ multiplex PCR; the TCRdb copy retains only in-frame clones and omits some. The sample contains 100,000 to 150,000 clones, 49% of which appear only once. Specimen: CD8+ T cells sorted from blood, collected at week 0. The receptors were gathered from a human donor with alopecia areata.

V and J are TRBV2 and TRBJ2-7, with D tentatively TRBD1 (6 bases). Trimming cost V 6 bases and J 2 bases, with 17 bases left between them. This CDR3 has 15 amino acids. Germline V gene sequence: CDR1 SNHLY, CDR2 FYNNEI. In DNA, the CDR3 is TGTGCCAGCAGCCCAGACAGGAAAGGACCCTACGAGCAGTACTTC. Its protein product is CASSPDRKGPYEQYF.

The gene calls are TRBV4-1 and TRBJ2-1; the D is unclear. V was clipped by 3 bases and J by 8 bases, with 14 bases between them. The CDR3 is 14 residues long. Per germline, CDR1 MGHRA and CDR2 YSYEKL. CDR3 protein: CASSQAPLVDEQFF. The CDR3 DNA follows: TGCGCCAGCAGCCAGGCACCTCTGGTGGATGAGCAGTTCTTC.

The CDR3 reads CATSGRSSGNTIYF. Here the CDR3 DNA reads TGTGCCACCAGCGGACGGAGCTCTGGAAACACCATATATTTT. The chain is built from TRBV15 and TRBJ1-3; no definite D call. The CDR3 has 14 residues. The ends were cut back, 5 bases at V and 0 bases at J, with 8 bases in the middle. CDR1 is LNHNV, CDR2 YYDKDF, per germline (reference sequence).

The CDR3 region has the DNA TGTGCCAGCAGTGGACAGGGGTGGATCTCACCCCTCCACTTT. Its protein product is CASSGQGWISPLHF. The chain carries TRBV27 and TRBJ1-6, with 9 bases identical to TRBD1. The CDR3 contains 14 residues. V was pared by 5 bases and J by 10 bases, with 6 bases of the junction left unmatched. Germline V CDR1 and CDR2: MNHEY, SMNVEV (reference sequence).

The V call is TRBV5-1, the J call TRBJ1-6; 10 nucleotides agree with TRBD1. Per the germline V gene, CDR1 is SGHRS and CDR2 is YFSETQ. V dropped 4 bases and J dropped 8; count of bases not matched to a gene: 3. This CDR3 region has 14 residues. This CDR3 reads CASSLGTGDSPLHF. CDR3 in DNA: TGCGCCAGCAGCCTAGGGACAGGGGATTCACCCCTCCACTTT.

A note on this clone: This sample includes further DNA sequences coding for the same CDR3. This sequence joins TRBV4-3 and TRBJ2-5; unclear D gene. Germline CDR1 LGHNA, CDR2 YSLEER. V was shortened by 0 bases and J by 5 bases, with 7 bases between the two germline ends. The CDR3 is 13 residues long. DNA for the CDR3: TGCGCCAGCAGCCAAGATCGTGAGGAGACCCAGTACTTC. As protein: CASSQDREETQYF.

This sequence joins TRBV27 and TRBJ2-7; possibly TRBD1 for D (6 bases). Germline V CDR1 and CDR2: MNHEY, SMNVEV (reference sequence). The V end was cut by 10 bases, the J end by 7 bases, with 17 bases between. The CDR3 extends over 12 amino acids. The CDR3, as DNA: TGTGCCACATCGGACAGTAAACAAGAGCAGTACTTC. Translation gives CATSDSKQEQYF.

This clone turned up a few times. The genes are TRBV27 and TRBJ2-2; D is possibly TRBD1 (6 bases). The germline V gene has CDR1 MNHEY and CDR2 SMNVEV (reference sequence). Trimming took off 2 bases at V and 3 bases at J, with 10 bases between the two ends. The CDR3 consists of 15 residues. The CDR3 nucleotides read TGTGCCAGCAGTTTAGCACAGGGTGACACCGGGGAGCTGTTTTTT. Its protein is CASSLAQGDTGELFF.

This clone was counted a few times. V gene TRBV29-1 combines with J gene TRBJ2-4; TRBD1 might be the D (5 bases). The germline V gene has CDR1 SQVTM and CDR2 ANQGSEA. V was cut by 0 bases and J by 2 bases, with 23 bases left in between. There are 19 residues in the CDR3. The CDR3 sequence is CSVEDAFARARVSKNIQYF. The CDR3 DNA follows: TGCAGCGTTGAAGATGCATTCGCCAGGGCCAGAGTATCCAAAAACATTCAGTACTTC.